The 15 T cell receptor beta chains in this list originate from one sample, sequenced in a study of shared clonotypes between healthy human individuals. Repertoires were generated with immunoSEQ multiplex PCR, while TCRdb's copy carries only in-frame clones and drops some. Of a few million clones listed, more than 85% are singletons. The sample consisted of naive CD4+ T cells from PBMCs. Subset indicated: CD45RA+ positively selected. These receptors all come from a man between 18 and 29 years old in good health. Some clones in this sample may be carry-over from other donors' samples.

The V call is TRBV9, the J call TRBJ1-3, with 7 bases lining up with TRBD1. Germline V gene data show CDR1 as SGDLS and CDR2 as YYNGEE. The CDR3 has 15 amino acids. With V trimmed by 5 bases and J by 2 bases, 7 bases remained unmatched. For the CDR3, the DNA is TGTGCCAGCAGGTCAACAGGGGCCCCTGGAAACACCATATATTTT. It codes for CASRSTGAPGNTIYF.

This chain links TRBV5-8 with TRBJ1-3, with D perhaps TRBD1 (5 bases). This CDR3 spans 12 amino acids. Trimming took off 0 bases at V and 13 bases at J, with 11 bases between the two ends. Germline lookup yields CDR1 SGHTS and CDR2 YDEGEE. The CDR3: CASSLVGTTIYF. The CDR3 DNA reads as TGTGCCAGCAGCTTGGTGGGGACGACAATATATTTT.

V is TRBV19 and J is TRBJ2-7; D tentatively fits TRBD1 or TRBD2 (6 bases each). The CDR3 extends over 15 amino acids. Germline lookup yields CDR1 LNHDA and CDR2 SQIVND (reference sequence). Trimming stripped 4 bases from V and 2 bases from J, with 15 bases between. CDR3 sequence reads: CASSRPGAGAYEQYF. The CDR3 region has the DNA TGTGCCAGTAGTAGACCGGGGGCGGGTGCCTACGAGCAGTACTTC. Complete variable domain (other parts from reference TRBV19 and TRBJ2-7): DGGITQSPKYLFRKEGQNVTLSCEQNLNHDAMYWYRQDPGQGLRLIYYSQIVNDFQKGDIAEGYSVSREKKESFPLTVTSAQKNPTAFYLCASSRPGAGAYEQYFGPGTRLTVT.

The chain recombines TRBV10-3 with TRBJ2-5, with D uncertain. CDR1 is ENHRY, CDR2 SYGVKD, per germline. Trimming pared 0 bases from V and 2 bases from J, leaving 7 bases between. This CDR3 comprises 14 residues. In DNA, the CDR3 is TGTGCCATCAGTGAGTCGTCTTCTCAAGAGACCCAGTACTTC. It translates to CAISESSSQETQYF.

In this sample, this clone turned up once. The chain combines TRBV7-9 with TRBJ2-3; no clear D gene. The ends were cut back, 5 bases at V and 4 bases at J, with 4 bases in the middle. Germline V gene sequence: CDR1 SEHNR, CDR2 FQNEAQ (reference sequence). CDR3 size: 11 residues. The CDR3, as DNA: TGTGCCAGCAGCGGTGCAGATACGCAGTATTTT. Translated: CASSGADTQYF. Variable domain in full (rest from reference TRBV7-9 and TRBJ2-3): DTGVSQNPRHKITKRGQNVTFRCDPISEHNRLYWYRQTLGQGPEFLTYFQNEAQLEKSRLLSDRFSAERPKGSFSTLEIQRTEQGDSAMYLCASSGADTQYFGPGTRLTVL.

CDR3 region: CASSHWTNYEQYF. For the CDR3, the DNA is TGTGCCAGCAGCCACTGGACAAACTACGAGCAGTACTTC. The V and J genes are TRBV6-6 and TRBJ2-7; maybe TRBD1 (5 bases). V lost 6 bases to trimming and J lost 3 bases, with 12 bases between them. Germline V lookup: CDR1 MNHNY, CDR2 SVGAGI (reference sequence). The CDR3 has 13 amino acids.

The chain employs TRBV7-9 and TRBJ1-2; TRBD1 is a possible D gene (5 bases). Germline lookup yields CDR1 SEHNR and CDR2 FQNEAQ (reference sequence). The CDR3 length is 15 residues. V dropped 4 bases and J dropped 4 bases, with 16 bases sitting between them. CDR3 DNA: TGTGCCAGCAGCTCCGATTGGGGGACCGGCTATGGCTACACCTTC. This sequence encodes CASSSDWGTGYGYTF.

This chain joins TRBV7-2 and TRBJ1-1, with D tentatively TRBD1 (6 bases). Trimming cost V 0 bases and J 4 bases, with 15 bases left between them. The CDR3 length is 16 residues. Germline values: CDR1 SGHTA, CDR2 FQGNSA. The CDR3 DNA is TGTGCCAGCAGCTTAGCAGGGAACAGGGTCGGCACTGAAGCTTTCTTT. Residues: CASSLAGNRVGTEAFF.

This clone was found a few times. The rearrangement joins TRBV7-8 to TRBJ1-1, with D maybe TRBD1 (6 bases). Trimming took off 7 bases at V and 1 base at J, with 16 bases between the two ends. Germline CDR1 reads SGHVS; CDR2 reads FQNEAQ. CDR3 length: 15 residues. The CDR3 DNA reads TGTGCCAGCACCGAGTATGGGGGGCCGAACACTGAAGCTTTCTTT. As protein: CASTEYGGPNTEAFF.

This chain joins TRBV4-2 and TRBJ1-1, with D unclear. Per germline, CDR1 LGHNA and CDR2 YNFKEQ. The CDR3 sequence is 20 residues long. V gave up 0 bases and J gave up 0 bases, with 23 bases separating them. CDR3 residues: CASSQDRGSSSTPLNTEAFF. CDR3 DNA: TGTGCCAGCAGCCAAGACCGCGGCAGTTCAAGCACTCCCCTGAACACTGAAGCTTTCTTT.

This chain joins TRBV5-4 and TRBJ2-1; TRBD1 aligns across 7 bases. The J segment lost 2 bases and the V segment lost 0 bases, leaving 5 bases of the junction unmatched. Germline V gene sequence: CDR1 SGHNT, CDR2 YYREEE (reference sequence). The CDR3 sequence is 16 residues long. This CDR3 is CASSLEPTGTYNEQFF. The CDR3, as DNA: TGTGCCAGCAGCTTGGAGCCGACAGGGACCTACAATGAGCAGTTCTTC.

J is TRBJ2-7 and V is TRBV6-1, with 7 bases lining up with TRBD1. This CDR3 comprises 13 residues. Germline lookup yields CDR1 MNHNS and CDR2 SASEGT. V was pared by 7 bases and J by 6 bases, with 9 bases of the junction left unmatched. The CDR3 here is CASTPNRGAEQYF. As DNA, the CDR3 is TGTGCCAGCACTCCTAACAGGGGAGCCGAGCAGTACTTC.

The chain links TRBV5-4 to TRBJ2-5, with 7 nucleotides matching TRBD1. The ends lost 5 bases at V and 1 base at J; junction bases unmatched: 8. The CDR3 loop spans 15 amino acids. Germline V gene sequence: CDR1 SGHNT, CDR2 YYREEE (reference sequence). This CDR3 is CASSPDRSFQETQYF. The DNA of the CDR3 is TGTGCCAGCAGTCCGGACAGGAGCTTCCAAGAGACCCAGTACTTC.

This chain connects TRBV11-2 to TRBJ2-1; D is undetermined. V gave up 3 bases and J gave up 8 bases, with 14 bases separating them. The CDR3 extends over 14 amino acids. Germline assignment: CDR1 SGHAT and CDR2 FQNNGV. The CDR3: CASSFPTSWDEQFF. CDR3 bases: TGTGCCAGCAGCTTCCCAACCTCTTGGGATGAGCAGTTCTTC.

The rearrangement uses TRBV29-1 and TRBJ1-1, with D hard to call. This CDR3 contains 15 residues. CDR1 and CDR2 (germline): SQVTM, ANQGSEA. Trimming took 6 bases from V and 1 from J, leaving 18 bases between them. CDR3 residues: CSVLRLPMENTEAFF. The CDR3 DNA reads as TGCAGCGTCCTCCGGCTCCCGATGGAGAACACTGAAGCTTTCTTT. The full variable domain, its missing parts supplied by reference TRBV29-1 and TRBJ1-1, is SAVISQKPSRDICQRGTSLTIQCQVDSQVTMMFWYRQQPGQSLTLIATANQGSEATYESGFVIDKFPISRPNLTFSTLTVSNMSPEDSSIYLCSVLRLPMENTEAFFGQGTRLTVV.